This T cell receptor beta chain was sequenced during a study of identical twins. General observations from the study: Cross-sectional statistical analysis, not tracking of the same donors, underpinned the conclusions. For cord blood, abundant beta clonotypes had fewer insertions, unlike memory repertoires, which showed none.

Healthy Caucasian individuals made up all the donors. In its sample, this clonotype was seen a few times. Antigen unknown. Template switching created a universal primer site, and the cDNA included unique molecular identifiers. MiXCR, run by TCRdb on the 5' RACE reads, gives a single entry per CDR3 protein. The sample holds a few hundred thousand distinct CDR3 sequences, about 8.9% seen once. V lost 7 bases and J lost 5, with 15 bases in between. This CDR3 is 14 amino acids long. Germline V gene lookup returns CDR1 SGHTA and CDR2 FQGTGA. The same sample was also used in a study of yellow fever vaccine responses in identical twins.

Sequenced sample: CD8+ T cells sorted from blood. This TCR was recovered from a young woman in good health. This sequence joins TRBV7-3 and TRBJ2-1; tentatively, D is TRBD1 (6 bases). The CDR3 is CASNTPGHDNEQFF. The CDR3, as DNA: TGTGCCAGCAATACCCCGGGACACGACAATGAGCAGTTCTTC. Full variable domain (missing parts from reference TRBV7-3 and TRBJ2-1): GAGVSQTPSNKVTEKGKYVELRCDPISGHTALYWYRQSLGQGPEFLIYFQGTGAADDSGLPNDRFFAVRPEGSVSTLKIQRTERGDSAVYLCASNTPGHDNEQFFGPGTRLTVL.